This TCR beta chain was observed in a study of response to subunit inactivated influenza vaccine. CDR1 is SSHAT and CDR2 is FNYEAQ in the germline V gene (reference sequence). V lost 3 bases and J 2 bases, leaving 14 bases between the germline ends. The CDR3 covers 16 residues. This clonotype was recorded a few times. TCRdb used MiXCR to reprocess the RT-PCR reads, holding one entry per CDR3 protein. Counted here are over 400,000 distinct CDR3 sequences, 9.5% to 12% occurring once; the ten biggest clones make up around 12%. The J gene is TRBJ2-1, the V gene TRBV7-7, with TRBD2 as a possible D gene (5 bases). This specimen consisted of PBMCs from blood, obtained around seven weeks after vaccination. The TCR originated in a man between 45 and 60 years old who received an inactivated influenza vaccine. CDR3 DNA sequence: TGTGCCAGCAGCTTCACCCCCGGGGTCGCCTACAATGAGCAGTTCTTC. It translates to CASSFTPGVAYNEQFF.